Listed below are T cell receptor beta chains from one sample, sequenced in a study of cytomegalovirus exposure and HLA in healthy donors. Sequencing used immunoSEQ multiplex PCR; TCRdb keeps in-frame clones, though not all of them. The sample lists roughly 120,000 clones, around 80% occurring once. Sequenced: PBMCs. These receptors were taken from a human donor in good health. The CDR3 runs from the conserved cysteine through the conserved F or W. Fields, in order: D gene, CDR3 length, clone size, J gene, V gene, CDR3 DNA, CDR3 protein. A D gene is named only where the DNA matches it firmly. Rows give clone size only sometimes, using once, few, many, or a class for an expanded clone.

D: TRBD2
length: 16
size: NA
J: TRBJ2-5
V: TRBV7-2
DNA: TGTGCCAGCAGTCCCCCCACTAGCGGAATCCAAGAGACCCAGTACTTC
CDR3: CASSPPTSGIQETQYF

D: NA
length: 15
size: NA
J: TRBJ2-5
V: TRBV2
DNA: TGTGCCAGAACCCTCGATAAGGGGAACCGGGAGACCCAGTACTTC
CDR3: CARTLDKGNRETQYF

D: NA
length: 16
size: once
J: TRBJ2-1
V: TRBV6-5
DNA: TGTGCCAGCAGTTCGGACAGCTACTTAGACTACAATGAGCAGTTCTTC
CDR3: CASSSDSYLDYNEQFF

D: TRBD2
length: 15
size: NA
J: TRBJ2-3
V: TRBV13
DNA: TGTGCCAGCAGCTTGGGACGGGGGGGCCGAGATACGCAGTATTTT
CDR3: CASSLGRGGRDTQYF

D: NA
length: 14
size: NA
J: TRBJ1-2
V: TRBV5-5
DNA: TGTGCCAGCAGCGCCGGACAGTCGGCCTATGGCTACACCTTC
CDR3: CASSAGQSAYGYTF

D: NA
length: 16
size: NA
J: TRBJ2-1
V: TRBV4-1
DNA: TGCGCCAGCAGCCAAGCTGTGCTGAGCTCCTACAATGAGCAGTTCTTC
CDR3: CASSQAVLSSYNEQFF

D: TRBD1
length: 14
size: NA
J: TRBJ2-2
V: TRBV4-1
DNA: TGCGCCAGCAGACGACAGGGGGACACCGGGGAGCTGTTTTTT
CDR3: CASRRQGDTGELFF

D: TRBD1
length: 15
size: NA
J: TRBJ1-3
V: TRBV9
DNA: TGTGCCAGCAGCGACCCGACAGGGATTACTAGCACCATATATTTT
CDR3: CASSDPTGITSTIYF

D: TRBD1
length: 15
size: few
J: TRBJ1-5
V: TRBV19
DNA: TGTGCCAGTAGTATGGGGACAGGGGGCAATCAGCCCCAGCATTTT
CDR3: CASSMGTGGNQPQHF

D: NA
length: 15
size: NA
J: TRBJ2-2
V: TRBV27
DNA: TGTGCCAGCAGTTACTCGACGGGGAACACCGGGGAGCTGTTTTTT
CDR3: CASSYSTGNTGELFF

D: NA
length: 13
size: NA
J: TRBJ2-7
V: TRBV6-5
DNA: TGTGCCAGCAGGCCCCCGCGAACCTACGAGCAGTACTTC
CDR3: CASRPPRTYEQYF

D: NA
length: 15
size: NA
J: TRBJ1-1
V: TRBV25-1
DNA: TGTGCCAGCAGTGAATTATCGGGTTATGACACTGAAGCTTTCTTT
CDR3: CASSELSGYDTEAFF

D: NA
length: 15
size: NA
J: TRBJ1-1
V: TRBV13
DNA: TGTGCCAGCAGCCACCGACGCGAGGGGGACACTGAAGCTTTCTTT
CDR3: CASSHRREGDTEAFF

D: NA
length: 15
size: NA
J: TRBJ2-6
V: TRBV4-1
DNA: TGCGCCAGCAGCCAATTCAGCGCTGGGGCCAACGTCCTGACTTTC
CDR3: CASSQFSAGANVLTF

D: NA
length: 15
size: NA
J: TRBJ1-1
V: TRBV27
DNA: TGTGCCAGCAGTTTAGGGGCCGGGGGGAACACTGAAGCTTTCTTT
CDR3: CASSLGAGGNTEAFF

D: TRBD1
length: 13
size: NA
J: TRBJ1-2
V: TRBV10-3
DNA: TGTGCCATCTTTGGGACAGGGGACGATGGCTACACCTTC
CDR3: CAIFGTGDDGYTF

D: TRBD2
length: 20
size: NA
J: TRBJ2-1
V: TRBV9
DNA: TGTGCCAGCAGCGTAGGGGCGGGGGGCCACCCTTCCCTCTCCTACAATGAGCAGTTCTTC
CDR3: CASSVGAGGHPSLSYNEQFF

D: NA
length: 16
size: NA
J: TRBJ2-7
V: TRBV6-6
DNA: TGTGCCAGCAGTTACTCCAACGGGGACTCGATCTACGAGCAGTACTTC
CDR3: CASSYSNGDSIYEQYF

D: NA
length: 15
size: NA
J: TRBJ2-3
V: TRBV4-1
DNA: TGCGCCAGCAGCCAAGTAAAGGGAGTCACAGATACGCAGTATTTT
CDR3: CASSQVKGVTDTQYF

D: TRBD1
length: 14
size: NA
J: TRBJ1-2
V: TRBV10-3
DNA: TGTGCCATCAGAGATAACGGGACAGACTATGGCTACACCTTC
CDR3: CAIRDNGTDYGYTF

D: NA
length: 15
size: NA
J: TRBJ1-1
V: TRBV7-9
DNA: TGTGCCAGCAGCTCCTTGCAGGGGAAGTACACTGAAGCTTTCTTT
CDR3: CASSSLQGKYTEAFF

D: TRBD1
length: 17
size: NA
J: TRBJ1-5
V: TRBV27
DNA: TGTGCCAGCAGGACAAGTGCCGGGACAGGCATAAATCAGCCCCAGCATTTT
CDR3: CASRTSAGTGINQPQHF

D: TRBD2
length: 14
size: NA
J: TRBJ2-1
V: TRBV5-1
DNA: TGCGCCAGCATGATAGCGGGGGGGGACAATGAGCAGTTCTTC
CDR3: CASMIAGGDNEQFF

D: NA
length: 14
size: NA
J: TRBJ1-5
V: TRBV5-8
DNA: TGTGCCAGCAGTTGGGCCCATCGGGGTCAGCCCCAGCATTTT
CDR3: CASSWAHRGQPQHF

D: TRBD2
length: 14
size: NA
J: TRBJ2-7
V: TRBV6-5
DNA: TGTGCCAGCAGGGCCGGGACTAGCTCCTACGAGCAGTACTTC
CDR3: CASRAGTSSYEQYF

D: TRBD1
length: 11
size: NA
J: TRBJ1-2
V: TRBV20-1
DNA: TGCAGTGGGGATGTGACAGGGTACGGCACCTTC
CDR3: CSGDVTGYGTF

D: TRBD1
length: 15
size: NA
J: TRBJ2-5
V: TRBV19
DNA: TGTGCCAGTAGTATGATCCAGGGGGTATTGGAGACCCAGTACTTC
CDR3: CASSMIQGVLETQYF

D: TRBD1
length: 18
size: NA
J: TRBJ1-2
V: TRBV4-2
DNA: TGTGCCAGCAGCCAAGAGGTCGCCGGGACAGGGGGCGGCTATGGCTACACCTTC
CDR3: CASSQEVAGTGGGYGYTF

D: NA
length: 14
size: NA
J: TRBJ1-3
V: TRBV6-1
DNA: TGTGCCAGCACCGAGGGTGTTGGCGGAAACACCATATATTTT
CDR3: CASTEGVGGNTIYF

D: TRBD2
length: 18
size: NA
J: TRBJ2-2
V: TRBV4-2
DNA: TGTGCCAGCAGCCCTACAAACGGACTAGCGGGGGGGAACGGGGAGCTGTTTTTT
CDR3: CASSPTNGLAGGNGELFF

D: NA
length: 14
size: NA
J: TRBJ1-2
V: TRBV19
DNA: TGTGCCAGTAGTGGGCTCAGGGCTAACTATGGCTACACCTTC
CDR3: CASSGLRANYGYTF

D: TRBD2
length: 16
size: NA
J: TRBJ2-3
V: TRBV6-6
DNA: TGTGCCAGCAGTTTCGAGCGGGGGGCATCCCGGGATACGCAGTATTTT
CDR3: CASSFERGASRDTQYF

D: NA
length: 12
size: NA
J: TRBJ1-2
V: TRBV28
DNA: TGTGCCAGCCTCGAAGGGGGGGATGGCTACACCTTC
CDR3: CASLEGGDGYTF

D: NA
length: 16
size: NA
J: TRBJ2-1
V: TRBV6-1
DNA: TGTGCCAGCAGTGTAGAACAGATCCCATTCGACAATGAGCAGTTCTTC
CDR3: CASSVEQIPFDNEQFF

D: NA
length: 15
size: NA
J: TRBJ1-6
V: TRBV6-6
DNA: TGTGCCAGCAGCCGAGGGCCGACGAATAATTCACCCCTCCACTTT
CDR3: CASSRGPTNNSPLHF

D: NA
length: 14
size: NA
J: TRBJ1-6
V: TRBV10-1
DNA: TGCGCCAGCAGTGAGGGACAGAATAATTCACCCCTCCACTTT
CDR3: CASSEGQNNSPLHF

D: TRBD2
length: 17
size: NA
J: TRBJ2-3
V: TRBV9
DNA: TGTGCCAGCAGCGTAGAAGGGACTAGCCCCTTGCAAGATACGCAGTATTTT
CDR3: CASSVEGTSPLQDTQYF

D: TRBD2
length: 15
size: NA
J: TRBJ2-1
V: TRBV27
DNA: TGTGCCACCAACCCCGGACTAGTCCTCTTCAATGAGCAGTTCTTC
CDR3: CATNPGLVLFNEQFF

D: NA
length: 16
size: NA
J: TRBJ1-5
V: TRBV7-8
DNA: TGTGCCAGCAGCTTAGTTCCGGGTGTGGACAATCAGCCCCAGCATTTT
CDR3: CASSLVPGVDNQPQHF

D: NA
length: 17
size: NA
J: TRBJ1-4
V: TRBV6-1
DNA: TGTGCCAGCAGTGAAACCTGGCAAACAAAAACACGTCGAAAACTGTTTTTT
CDR3: CASSETWQTKTRRKLFF

D: TRBD2
length: 17
size: NA
J: TRBJ2-3
V: TRBV7-6
DNA: TGTGCCAGCAGCTTAGTGGCTAGCGGGGGGGCTACAGATACGCAGTATTTT
CDR3: CASSLVASGGATDTQYF